A selection of T cell receptor beta chains follows, all from one sample in a study of shared clonotypes between healthy human individuals. Libraries were prepared by immunoSEQ multiplex PCR; TCRdb keeps only in-frame clonotypes and omits some of them. Of about 2.1 million clones in the sample, approximately 94% were seen once. The sample consisted of naive CD8+ T cells from PBMCs. These receptors were obtained from a man aged 18 to 30 in good health. Some clones in this sample may be carry-over from other donors' samples. Each CDR3 is given with its conserved first and last residue. D genes are given only for firm matches. Rows may omit the clone size; those that give it use once, few, many or a size class.

TGCCCCAACCGGGACAGGGGAAATTCTGAGCAGTTCTTC	CPNRDRGNSEQFF	NA	TRBV27	TRBJ2-1	TRBD1
TGCAGCGTCCTCGAGTCAGAGACCCAGTACTTC	CSVLESETQYF	NA	TRBV29-1	TRBJ2-5	NA
TGTGCCAGCAGCTTGCGGGACGGACCTGTTACGACCCAGTACTTC	CASSLRDGPVTTQYF	NA	TRBV5-6	TRBJ2-5	NA
TGTGCCAGCGGACCGGGACAGGGGAACTCCTACGAGCAGTACTTC	CASGPGQGNSYEQYF	NA	TRBV6-5	TRBJ2-7	TRBD1
TGTGCCAGCAGCTTAGCAGGGCCCGCCGGGGAGCTGTTTTTT	CASSLAGPAGELFF	NA	TRBV7-8	TRBJ2-2	NA
TGCAGCGTTCGGGATTTACACGGCTACACCTTC	CSVRDLHGYTF	NA	TRBV29-1	TRBJ1-2	NA
TGTGCCACCAGCAGAGTACCTAGCGGGAGATGGTACGAGCAGTACTTC	CATSRVPSGRWYEQYF	NA	TRBV15	TRBJ2-7	TRBD2
TGTGCCTGGAGTGTAACAACTAGCTCCTACGAGCAGTACTTC	CAWSVTTSSYEQYF	NA	TRBV30	TRBJ2-7	NA
TGTGCCAGCAGCCGAGGGGGACCGCCAAACACCATATATTTT	CASSRGGPPNTIYF	few	TRBV14	TRBJ1-3	NA
TGTGCCAGCAACGCCGGGACTAGGTCCTACGAGCAGTACTTC	CASNAGTRSYEQYF	once	TRBV6-1	TRBJ2-7	TRBD2
TGTGCCAGCAGCTTGGTTCGGCAGCTGTACAATGAGCAGTTCTTC	CASSLVRQLYNEQFF	NA	TRBV5-6	TRBJ2-1	NA
TGTGCCAGCTCACCACGAGACCCGCCGGGGACCGATACGCAGTATTTT	CASSPRDPPGTDTQYF	NA	TRBV18	TRBJ2-3	NA
TGTGCCAGCAGTAACTTAGGACCGCCCAGCTCCTACAATGAGCAGTTCTTC	CASSNLGPPSSYNEQFF	once	TRBV27	TRBJ2-1	NA
TGTGCCAGCAGCCGTGACAGGGTGGAGGACACAGATACGCAGTATTTT	CASSRDRVEDTDTQYF	NA	TRBV7-6	TRBJ2-3	TRBD1
TGCGCCAGCAGCTTGGGCCGGTTGGGTTACGAGCAGTACTTC	CASSLGRLGYEQYF	NA	TRBV5-1	TRBJ2-7	NA
TGCGCCAGCAGCTTGGGGCCAAACACCGGGGAGCTGTTTTTT	CASSLGPNTGELFF	NA	TRBV5-1	TRBJ2-2	NA
TGTGCCAGCAGTCTGGAGGGGCGCCAGGGGACTGAAGCTTTCTTT	CASSLEGRQGTEAFF	NA	TRBV5-8	TRBJ1-1	NA
TGTGCCAGCAGCTTAGCGGGAGGGCACGAGCAGTACTTC	CASSLAGGHEQYF	NA	TRBV27	TRBJ2-7	TRBD2
TGTGCCAGCAGTTACTTCTCGGGGATGAACACTGAAGCTTTCTTT	CASSYFSGMNTEAFF	NA	TRBV6-6	TRBJ1-1	NA
TGTGCCAGCAGCTTAGTACGGGGGGTCTACAATGAGCAGTTCTTC	CASSLVRGVYNEQFF	NA	TRBV7-8	TRBJ2-1	TRBD2
TGTGCCAGCAGTTTGAGTTGGGGGGCGGGCTTCGATGGCTACACCTTC	CASSLSWGAGFDGYTF	few	TRBV27	TRBJ1-2	NA
TGTGCCAGCAGTCCGAGGGGACTAGTTGGGACCCAGTACTTC	CASSPRGLVGTQYF	NA	TRBV27	TRBJ2-5	TRBD2
TGTGCCAGCAGTGGGTACACATACACTGAAGCTTTCTTT	CASSGYTYTEAFF	NA	TRBV28	TRBJ1-1	NA
TGTGCCAGCAGTGGCGGGACAGAGAACACTGAAGCTTTCTTT	CASSGGTENTEAFF	NA	TRBV6-4	TRBJ1-1	TRBD1
TGTGCCAGCAGCCGGGACAGGGAGAATGAGCAGTTCTTC	CASSRDRENEQFF	NA	TRBV27	TRBJ2-1	TRBD1
TGTGCCAGCAGCCTCGCCCCAGGGACTGAATACGAGCAGTACTTC	CASSLAPGTEYEQYF	NA	TRBV2	TRBJ2-7	NA
TGCAGCGCCGTATACAGAGCTCCTGAAGCTTTCTTT	CSAVYRAPEAFF	NA	TRBV29-1	TRBJ1-1	NA
TGTGCCAGCAGCATGGGACCGGGACTCCAAGAGACCCAGTACTTC	CASSMGPGLQETQYF	NA	TRBV27	TRBJ2-5	NA
TGTGCCAGCAGCTTCTCTGGAGAGGTTGTGGACGGGGAGCTGTTTTTT	CASSFSGEVVDGELFF	NA	TRBV13	TRBJ2-2	NA
TGTGCCAGCAGCGTTGACAGGGTCTCTGGGGCCAACGTCCTGACTTTC	CASSVDRVSGANVLTF	NA	TRBV9	TRBJ2-6	TRBD1
TGTGCCAGCAGTACAAATCCGGGACAGGCCGTTCCGGGGAGCAATCAGCCCCAGCATTTT	CASSTNPGQAVPGSNQPQHF	NA	TRBV6-4	TRBJ1-5	TRBD1
TGTGCCTGGAGTGTAGATACAGGATCCTACGAGCAGTACTTC	CAWSVDTGSYEQYF	NA	TRBV30	TRBJ2-7	NA
TGTGCCAGCAGCGGCGGGACAGCCGCCCACGAGCAGTACTTC	CASSGGTAAHEQYF	NA	TRBV5-4	TRBJ2-7	NA